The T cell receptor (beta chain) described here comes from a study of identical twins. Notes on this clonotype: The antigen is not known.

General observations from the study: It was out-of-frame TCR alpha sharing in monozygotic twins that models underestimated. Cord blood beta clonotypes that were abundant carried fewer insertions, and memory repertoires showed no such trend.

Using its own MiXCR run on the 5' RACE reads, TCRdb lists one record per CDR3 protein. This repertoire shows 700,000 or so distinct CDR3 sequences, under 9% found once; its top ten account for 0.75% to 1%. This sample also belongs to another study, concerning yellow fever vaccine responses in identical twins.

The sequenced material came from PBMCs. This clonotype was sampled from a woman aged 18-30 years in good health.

CDR3 sequence reads: CASSEAAGYEQYF. The CDR3 DNA follows: TGTGCCAGCAGCGAAGCAGCGGGGTACGAGCAGTACTTC. V usage is TRBV3-1 and J usage is TRBJ2-7, with 7 bases that match TRBD2. Per the germline V gene, CDR1 is LGHDT and CDR2 is YNNKEL (reference sequence). The CDR3 is made up of 13 amino acids. With V trimmed by 5 bases and J by 4 bases, 5 bases remained unmatched.